The source of this T cell receptor (beta chain) is a study of early T cells in non-severe SARS-CoV-2 infection. One entry per CDR3 protein results from TCRdb running MiXCR on the 5' RACE reads. Here the sample spans 25,000 to 30,000 distinct CDR3 sequences, more than 4% being singletons. The table lists this clonotype with a few counts. Its matching antigen is unknown. The study, taken as a whole, reports: Reliance on VDJdb matching favored anti-spike CD8 responses; private and CD4 specificities were missed.

V lost 6 bases to trimming and J lost 2 bases; unmatched junction nucleotides: 2. Germline V gene data show CDR1 as SQVTM and CDR2 as ANQGSEA. The CDR3 runs 12 residues. This TCR derives from an adult who was a healthcare worker with PCR-confirmed SARS-CoV-2 infection or an uninfected control (not recorded which). Sequenced: whole blood. This chain links TRBV29-1 with TRBJ2-5; the match to TRBD1 covers 8 bases. The CDR3 DNA follows: TGCAGCGTCGGACAGGGTCAAGAGACCCAGTACTTC. Amino acids: CSVGQGQETQYF.